This is a list of T cell receptor beta chains from one sample in a study of T-cell memory formation after mild COVID-19. TCRdb called the 5' RACE reads again in MiXCR, with one record for every CDR3 protein. The sample yields roughly 370,000 distinct CDR3 sequences, roughly 15% seen once. Sequenced: PBMCs or a T cell subset sorted from them (not recorded which). These receptors originate from a man aged 18 to 29 who had mild COVID-19 (a few samples of this study predate the infection). Cell type and time point are not known. CDR3s include the opening cysteine and the closing phenylalanine or tryptophan. D genes are given only for firm matches. Expanded clones are given a class, and other clones once, few, many or no size at all.

TRBJ2-4 | TRBD1 | - | TRBV12-3/TRBV12-4 | CASSSTGPQNIQYF | TGTGCCAGCAGTTCGACAGGGCCCCAAAACATTCAGTACTTC
TRBJ1-5 | - | - | TRBV6-5 | CASSPRLTGNNQPQNF | TGTGCCAGCAGCCCCCGACTTACAGGGAACAATCAGCCCCAGAATTTT
TRBJ2-5 | - | - | TRBV4-1 | CASSQASLETQYF | TGCGCCAGCAGCCAAGCGTCGCTGGAGACCCAGTACTTC
TRBJ2-3 | TRBD2 | many | TRBV7-2 | CASSLVAGVSPPDTQYF | TGTGCCAGCAGCTTAGTAGCGGGGGTTTCTCCCCCAGATACGCAGTATTTT
TRBJ2-7 | TRBD1 | - | TRBV19 | CASSWDGTATYEQYF | TGTGCCAGTAGTTGGGATGGGACAGCTACCTACGAGCAGTACTTC
TRBJ1-6 | TRBD1 | - | TRBV2 | CASNDRGRNSPLHF | TGTGCCAGCAACGACAGGGGGCGGAATTCACCCCTCCACTTT
TRBJ2-2 | TRBD1 | many | TRBV3-1 | CASSPRGPGTGELFF | TGTGCCAGCAGCCCCAGGGGGCCAGGGACCGGGGAGCTGTTTTTT
TRBJ1-1 | - | few | TRBV29-1 | CSVEIGMNTEAFF | TGCAGCGTTGAGATAGGGATGAACACTGAAGCTTTCTTT
TRBJ2-5 | - | - | TRBV6-5 | CASSRDPLWETQYF | TGTGCCAGCAGTCGGGACCCCTTATGGGAGACCCAGTACTTC
TRBJ2-3 | TRBD1 | few | TRBV4-2 | CASSQDRQGAADTQYF | TGTGCCAGCAGCCAAGATCGGCAGGGGGCCGCAGATACGCAGTATTTT
TRBJ2-7 | - | few | TRBV7-8 | CASSLDLDGPRWRYF | TGTGCCAGCAGCTTAGACTTGGACGGACCCCGTTGGCGCTACTTC
TRBJ1-5 | - | few | TRBV5-6 | CASSDTGKSNQPQHF | TGTGCCAGCAGCGACACAGGGAAGAGCAATCAGCCCCAGCATTTT